The 12 T cell receptor delta chains below all came from one sample that was sequenced in a study of γδ T cells in repeated Plasmodium falciparum infection. Vgamma9/Vdelta2+ and Vdelta2-negative gammadelta T cells were flow-sorted from PBMC for bulk sequencing. TCRdb re-called the multiplex PCR reads via CATT. Altogether roughly 48,000 delta-chain clones are present, less than 2% being singletons, with the ten largest covering 8.5% to 10%. Sample: gamma-delta T cells from blood. These receptors were obtained from a pool of human donors (malaria-infected and uninfected, not separated).

With regard to this clone: TCRdb's protein for this DNA is that of a much larger clone and differs from the translation at residue 4, likely a read error; the protein shown is the DNA translation. The genes are TRDV1 and TRDJ1, with TRDD3 matching 8 bases. Germline CDR1 is TSWWSYY and CDR2 is QGS. The CDR3 is 24 residues long. CDR3 loop: CALREILHVPRLGGDSAYTDKLIF. The CDR3 DNA sequence: TGTGCTCTTAGGGAAATTTTGCATGTCCCAAGACTGGGGGGAGACAGTGCCTACACCGATAAACTCATCTTT.

Regarding this clone: The likely explanation is a read error, given a far larger clone one base away. Other DNA sequences in this sample translate to the same CDR3. This sequence joins TRDV1 and TRDJ1, with TRDD3 matching 9 bases. The J gene, left out of TCRdb, was set here by checking the DNA against germline. V gave up 0 bases and J gave up 4 bases; unmatched junction bases: 21. Germline V gene sequence: CDR1 TSWWSYY, CDR2 QGS. The CDR3 extends over 21 amino acids. CDR3 in DNA: TGTGCTCTTGGGGAACTTCCCGGTAGACTGAATGCTGGGGGATGGGGCGATAAACTCATCTTT. Translated: CALGELPGRLNAGGWGDKLIF.

As to this clone: A much bigger clone sits one base away, suggesting this may be a read error. The rearrangement links TRDV1 to TRDJ1; no firm D call. The J gene, not given by TCRdb, was assigned here from a germline match of the nucleotide sequence. Per germline, CDR1 TSWWSYY and CDR2 QGS. Deletions cut 1 base from V and 0 bases from J, with 21 bases between. There are 19 residues in the CDR3. The CDR3 DNA reads as TGTGCTCTTGGGGAACCGACAAACCAGTTCGGGAGATACACCGATAAACTCATCTTT. This translates into CALGEPTNQFGRYTDKLIF.

This clone was found many times. A much larger clonotype is one base distant, so this may be a read error. This chain connects TRDV2 to TRDJ1; 7 bases agree with TRDD3. The CDR3 sequence is 17 residues long. Germline CDR1 GEAIGNYY, CDR2 EKD. V dropped 7 bases and J dropped 1; count of bases not matched to a gene: 17. The CDR3 DNA reads TGTGCCTGCGACCGGATGGGGGGATCTCAGGGCACCGATAAACTCATCTTT. Translating it yields CACDRMGGSQGTDKLIF.

A word on this clone: The TCRdb protein, from a much larger clone, departs from this DNA's translation at residue 14, likely by read error; the protein shown derives from the DNA. The chain recombines TRDV1 with TRDJ1, with TRDD2 matching 9 bases. TCRdb lists no J gene, so it was determined here by aligning the DNA to germline. The CDR3 is 19 amino acids. J was trimmed by 3 bases and V by 4 bases; bases with no gene match: 18. Per the germline V gene, CDR1 is TSWWSYY and CDR2 is QGS. CDR3 sequence (DNA): TGTGCTCTTGGGGTCCGCCTTCCTACATGGGGCCTCTACGCCGATAAACTCATCTTT. Protein: CALGVRLPTWGLYADKLIF.

This clone was seen a few times. A single base is all that separates this from a far larger clone, so a read error is likely. The sample has other DNA sequences that encode this CDR3 too. This rearrangement joins TRDV3 to TRDJ1, with TRDD3 as a possible D gene (6 bases). Trimming shortened V by 3 bases and J by 8 bases, and 28 bases separated the two germline ends. Germline V lookup: CDR1 TVYSNPD, CDR2 GDNSRS (reference sequence). The CDR3 sequence is 16 residues long. The CDR3 loop is CAFGPLALPLGEKLIF. The CDR3 DNA is TGTGCCTTCGGCCCTTTAGCGCTCCCACTGGGCGAAAAACTCATCTTT.

As for this clone: TCRdb assigns this DNA the protein of a much larger clone, which departs from its translation at residue 21; this likely reflects a read error, and the protein shown comes from translating the DNA. The J gene went uncalled, whereas the V gene is TRDV2; the table names TRDD3, a call not compared with the DNA. The germline V gene has CDR1 GEAIGNYY and CDR2 EKD. This CDR3 contains 23 residues. The DNA for the CDR3 is TGTGCCTGTGGCAAACACTTCCTAATGAGGGGGATACGCTCCCGGGGTTGCACCGATAAACCCATCTTT. It yields the protein CACGKHFLMRGIRSRGCTDKPIF.

This clone was seen a few times. This is likely an artifact of a read error, given a far larger clone one base away. The same CDR3 also results from other DNA sequences found in this sample. The chain recombines TRDV1 with TRDJ1, with D hard to call. TCRdb supplies no J gene; here it was assigned by aligning the nucleotide sequence to germline. This CDR3 contains 17 residues. Germline V CDR1 and CDR2: TSWWSYY, QGS. V was clipped by 7 bases and J by 1 base, with 22 bases between them. CDR3 region: CALAGPPVPLPTDKLIF. The CDR3 bases are TGTGCTCTTGCTGGTCCCCCGGTCCCTTTGCCCACCGATAAACTCATCTTT.

On this clone itself: The mismatch at residue 13 between this DNA's translation and the TCRdb protein of a much larger clone likely reflects a read error; the protein shown is translated from the DNA. The CDR3 bases are TGTGCTCTTGGGCTGAAAGGCCGGGAGCACTGGGGGCTCACCCATAAACTCATCTTT. Translation gives CALGLKGREHWGLTHKLIF. The chain joins TRDV1 to TRDJ1; 8 nucleotides match TRDD3. TCRdb carries no J gene annotation; the J gene was assigned here by matching the DNA with germline. Germline values: CDR1 TSWWSYY, CDR2 QGS. The CDR3 sequence is 19 residues long.

This clone was detected ten times or more. TCRdb's entry gives the protein of a much larger clone, which mismatches this DNA's translation at residue 15, likely from a read error; the protein reported here is translated from the DNA. The chain couples TRDV2 to TRDJ1; 13 nucleotides align to TRDD3. The CDR3 totals 20 residues. Germline V lookup: CDR1 GEAIGNYY, CDR2 EKD. V trimming: 0 bases; J trimming: 3 bases; junction bases outside the gene matches: 15. The CDR3 region has the DNA TGTGCCTGTGACACCGTGCACTGGGGGATACGGGACGAGTACGCCGATAAACTCATCTTT. Protein product: CACDTVHWGIRDEYADKLIF.

This clone was counted many times. A read error is likely here: a far larger clone is one base away. The same CDR3 also results from other DNA sequences found in this sample. The chain links TRDV2 to TRDJ1, with 8 bases aligning to TRDD3. The J gene, absent from TCRdb, was called here by matching the DNA to germline. This CDR3 is built from 18 residues. Germline V gene lookup returns CDR1 GEAIGNYY and CDR2 EKD. V shed 1 base, J shed 2 bases, and the junction held 14 bases outside the gene matches. The CDR3: CACDTVGGTWGKTDKLIF. The CDR3 bases are TGTGCCTGTGACACGGTAGGAGGCACCTGGGGGAAAACCGATAAACTCATCTTT.

This clone was seen at least ten times. The chain recombines TRDV2 with TRDJ1, with 11 bases fitting TRDD3. CDR1 is GEAIGNYY and CDR2 is EKD in the germline V gene. The CDR3 is made up of 15 amino acids. Trimming took 2 bases from V and 2 from J; bases not matched to a gene: 3. Here the CDR3 DNA reads TGTGCCTGTGACATACTGGGGGATAGAACCGATAAACTCATCTTT. It translates to CACDILGDRTDKLIF.